A single sample gave rise to the 7 T cell receptor beta chains below, sequenced in a study of blood T cells in healthy people across ages. Primers used in a second PCR of roughly 7 to 11 cycles were a sample-barcoded 5' primer and a J-beta primer mix. TCRdb re-analysed the 5' RACE reads in MiXCR, keeping a single row per CDR3 protein. The table shows 650,000 to 800,000 distinct CDR3 sequences, with approximately 48% occurring only once. Sequencing input: blood. These receptors all come from a man in his 60s in good health.

This clonotype was counted only a few times. CDR3 protein: CASSKQALFNEKLFF. The CDR3 DNA follows: TGTGCCAGCAGCAAACAGGCTCTCTTTAATGAAAAACTGTTTTTT. The J gene is TRBJ1-4, the V gene TRBV7-2; TRBD1 is a possible D gene (5 bases). Germline V gene sequence: CDR1 SGHTA, CDR2 FQGNSA. V lost 5 bases and J 4 bases, leaving 14 bases between the germline ends. This CDR3 region has 15 residues.

This clonotype has ten or more counts. The chain links TRBV12-3 or TRBV12-4 to TRBJ2-4, with D hard to call. CDR3 length: 15 amino acids. Trimming took off 7 bases at V and 0 bases at J, with 13 bases between the two ends. The CDR3 region has the DNA TGTGCCAGCACCCGAACCCCCCTAGCCAAAAACATTCAGTACTTC. This gives the protein CASTRTPLAKNIQYF.

As for this clonotype: At one of its ends the junction is not consistent with the germline gene, which may arise from a read error. The CDR3 loop is CASRTRQGHGEQHF. The DNA of the CDR3 is TGTGCCAGCAGAACTCGACAGGGGCACGGGGAGCAGCACTTC. The V and J genes are TRBV6-6 and TRBJ2-4, with 8 bases aligning to TRBD1. The CDR3 spans 14 residues. Germline V gene data show CDR1 as MNHNY and CDR2 as SVGAGI (reference sequence).

J is TRBJ1-2 and V is TRBV5-1, with D perhaps TRBD1 (6 bases). Trimming took off 0 bases at V and 6 bases at J, with 9 bases between the two ends. CDR3 length equals 13 residues. Germline loops: CDR1 SGHRS, CDR2 YFSETQ. The CDR3 here is CASSLDTGNGYTF. The CDR3 coding sequence is TGCGCCAGCAGCTTGGATACAGGGAATGGCTACACCTTC.

The chain has TRBV6-2 or TRBV6-3 and TRBJ2-7; perhaps TRBD1 as D (6 bases). V dropped 8 bases and J dropped 4 bases, with 15 bases sitting between them. Germline lookup yields CDR1 MNHEY and CDR2 SVGEGT. This CDR3 has 13 residues. The CDR3 DNA reads as TGTGCCAGCGGCCAGATCCAGGGGTACGAGCAGTACTTC. It encodes CASGQIQGYEQYF.

CDR3 bases: TGTGCCAGCAGTGCAAGGCAGGGGAGCTACGAGCAGTACTTC. Protein product: CASSARQGSYEQYF. V and J are TRBV2 and TRBJ2-7, with a possible D match to TRBD1 (6 bases). The V and J ends lost 4 bases and 3 bases respectively, with 13 bases between them. The length of the CDR3 is 14 residues. Germline CDR1 is SNHLY and CDR2 is FYNNEI.

J is TRBJ2-1 and V is TRBV6-5; 10 positions agree with TRBD1. V lost 7 bases to trimming and J lost 7 bases; unmatched junction nucleotides: 10. Germline CDR1 MNHEY, CDR2 SVGAGI. The CDR3 is made up of 15 amino acids. The CDR3 spells CASTETGTGDNEQFF. The CDR3, as DNA: TGTGCCAGCACCGAAACCGGGACAGGGGATAATGAGCAGTTCTTC.